This T cell receptor (beta chain) comes out of a study of T cells in Graves' hyperthyroidism and ophthalmopathy. Study results and caveats: Ophthalmopathy and stable hyperthyroidism were separated by a 13 V-J model.

RNA transcripts yielded amplified TCR beta CDR3 regions. The TCR CDR3 first-round RT-PCR relied on the HTBI primer set. TCRdb redid the calling of the multiplex PCR reads with MiXCR, one entry per CDR3 protein. In the table there are about 720,000 distinct CDR3 sequences, around 20% of which are singletons. Each patient was aged 18 to 65 and had newly diagnosed hyperthyroidism of under 2 months' duration. Thyroid ultrasound and orbital computed tomography, with clinical symptoms and serum thyroxine and TRAb, informed diagnoses. A sample of blood taken at first hyperthyroidism diagnosis preceded any ophthalmopathy symptoms. Of note for this clonotype: Its target is unknown.

The source material was blood. The clonotype was recovered from a woman in her forties or fifties with Graves' hyperthyroidism that later progressed to Graves' ophthalmopathy.

CDR3 sequence: CASSVGQGFTEAFF. CDR3 DNA sequence: TGTGCCAGCAGCGTGGGACAGGGGTTTACTGAAGCTTTCTTT. This chain uses TRBV7-3 with TRBJ1-1; 10 nucleotides align to TRBD1. Trimming cost V 5 bases and J 5 bases; bases outside gene matches: 5. The germline gives CDR1 SGHTA, CDR2 FQGTGA. The CDR3 runs 14 residues.